This entry lists 12 T cell receptor beta chains sequenced from one sample in a study of cytomegalovirus exposure and HLA in healthy donors. Primers for the PCR totalled 60 Vbeta and 13 Jbeta. Profiled with immunoSEQ multiplex PCR; TCRdb holds only in-frame clones, not every one. Here the sample spans 100,000 or so clones, over 65% being singletons. The sample comprised PBMCs. The receptors originated from a woman aged 40 to 50 in good health and CMV-seropositive.

The chain recombines TRBV6-1 with TRBJ2-7; D perhaps matches TRBD1 (6 bases). With 8 bases removed from V and 11 bases from J, the gap between germline ends came to 19 bases. CDR1 is MNHNS and CDR2 is SASEGT in the germline V gene. CDR3 size: 12 residues. The CDR3 loop reads CASEGGRRSEYF. CDR3 coding DNA: TGTGCCAGCGAAGGGGGTCGGAGATCGGAGTACTTC.

This chain joins TRBV7-2 and TRBJ2-5, with a possible D match to TRBD2 (5 bases). The J call could be wrong; TRBJ2-7 is a better fit for the DNA end. The CDR3 is 15 residues long. CDR1 and CDR2 (germline): SGHTA, FQGNSA. Here the CDR3 DNA reads TGTGCCAGCAGCTTAAATTGGGCGGGCTTATACGAGCAGTACTTC. This encodes CASSLNWAGLYEQYF.

This clone has just a few counts. The DNA of the CDR3 is TGTGCCAGCAGCGAAACAGGGTACGGAGAGACCCAGTACTTC. Its protein is CASSETGYGETQYF. The rearrangement links TRBV5-6 to TRBJ2-5; D is perhaps TRBD1 (6 bases). The germline V gene has CDR1 SGHDT and CDR2 YYEEEE. V shed 4 bases and J shed 4 bases, with 14 bases lying between them. The CDR3 extends over 14 amino acids. The full variable domain, in which reference TRBV5-6 and TRBJ2-5 provide the parts outside the CDR3, is DAGVTQSPTHLIKTRGQQVTLRCSPKSGHDTVSWYQQALGQGPQFIFQYYEEEERQRGNFPDRFSGHQFPNYSSELNVNALLLGDSALYLCASSETGYGETQYFGPGTRLLVL.

The V call is TRBV5-1, the J call TRBJ2-3; D not certain. Germline CDR1 is SGHRS and CDR2 is YFSETQ. The CDR3 sequence is 13 residues long. With 4 bases removed from V and 5 bases from J, the gap between germline ends came to 11 bases. The CDR3 nucleotides are TGCGCCAGCAGCGGGCCTTTGGGAGATACGCAGTATTTT. Amino acid sequence: CASSGPLGDTQYF.

The chain recombines TRBV6-1 with TRBJ2-1; weak D call: TRBD1 (5 bases). The CDR3 extends over 14 amino acids. From germline, CDR1 is MNHNS and CDR2 SASEGT. V dropped 2 bases and J dropped 8 bases, with 13 bases sitting between them. CDR3 DNA sequence: TGTGCCAGCAGTGAAAACAGGTATATGGATGAGCAGTTCTTC. This gives the protein CASSENRYMDEQFF.

In nucleotides, the CDR3 is TGTGCCAGCAGTCGGGACAGGGGGGGCGTCACAGATACGCAGTATTTT. Its protein product is CASSRDRGGVTDTQYF. V and J are TRBV6-6 and TRBJ2-3; 11 positions match TRBD1. V lost 5 bases to trimming and J lost 2 bases; unmatched junction nucleotides: 6. The CDR3 has 16 residues. CDR1 MNHNY and CDR2 SVGAGI come from the germline V gene (reference sequence).

This chain links TRBV9 with TRBJ1-2, with 8 bases identical to TRBD1. CDR3 size: 13 residues. Germline trimming cut 0 bases from V and 7 bases from J; bases unmatched to any gene: 2. The germline V gene encodes CDR1 SGDLS and CDR2 YYNGEE. CDR3 loop: CASSVAGGGGYTF. Here the CDR3 DNA reads TGTGCCAGCAGCGTAGCAGGGGGCGGTGGCTACACCTTC.

The chain combines TRBV6-1 with TRBJ1-3, with D unclear. Germline CDR1 MNHNS, CDR2 SASEGT. The CDR3 length is 13 residues. V gave up 4 bases and J gave up 1 base, with 5 bases separating them. DNA of the CDR3: TGTGCCAGCAGTGGGAGATCTGGAAACACCATATATTTT. Translated: CASSGRSGNTIYF.

The rearrangement joins TRBV2 to TRBJ2-1, with TRBD2 matching 10 bases. V was clipped by 3 bases and J by 1 base; unmatched bases: 6. Germline CDR1 is SNHLY and CDR2 is FYNNEI. There are 17 residues in the CDR3. The CDR3, as DNA: TGTGCCAGCAGTGAGTACAAGACTAGCGGGTCCTACAATGAGCAGTTCTTC. This encodes CASSEYKTSGSYNEQFF.

The chain couples TRBV19 to TRBJ2-1; tentatively, D is TRBD2 (6 bases). V lost 0 bases to trimming and J lost 7 bases, with 16 bases between them. This CDR3 has 16 amino acids. Germline CDR1 and CDR2: LNHDA and SQIVND (reference sequence). The CDR3, as DNA: TGTGCCAGTAGTATAGATCACGGGGGAGTGCGAAATGAGCAGTTCTTC. It yields the protein CASSIDHGGVRNEQFF.

V and J are TRBV6-5 and TRBJ1-1; D is uncertain. This CDR3 is 13 amino acids long. The germline V gene encodes CDR1 MNHEY and CDR2 SVGAGI. Trimming removed 7 bases from V and 1 base from J, with 10 bases in between. The CDR3 reads CASTQSGNTEAFF. The CDR3 DNA follows: TGTGCCAGCACCCAAAGCGGGAACACTGAAGCTTTCTTT.

The gene calls are TRBV7-9 and TRBJ2-2; D unclear. Germline V gene lookup returns CDR1 SEHNR and CDR2 FQNEAQ (reference sequence). Trimming pared 6 bases from V and 4 bases from J, leaving 15 bases between. The CDR3 has 15 amino acids. For the CDR3, the DNA is TGTGCCAGCAGGACACCGCTAACCTCCACCGGGGAGCTGTTTTTT. This encodes CASRTPLTSTGELFF. The full variable domain, with the rest looked up from reference TRBV7-9 and TRBJ2-2, is DTGVSQNPRHKITKRGQNVTFRCDPISEHNRLYWYRQTLGQGPEFLTYFQNEAQLEKSRLLSDRFSAERPKGSFSTLEIQRTEQGDSAMYLCASRTPLTSTGELFFGEGSRLTVL.